The next 21 T cell receptor beta chains were all read from a single sample in a study of PD-1 blockade in classical Hodgkin lymphoma. TCRdb's table, derived via immunoSEQ multiplex PCR, lists solely in-frame clones and lacks some. The sample comprises tens of thousands of clones, around 80% of which are singletons, and 37% rests with the top ten. The time point was: cycle 4 day 1 (C4D1), after six to seven weeks of nivolumab. Following autologous stem cell transplantation, relapse occurred in every patient, and exposure to brentuximab vedotin varied. Sequenced here: peripheral blood mononuclear cells (PBMCs), sampled before the fourth cycle of nivolumab. All receptors come from a human donor with classical Hodgkin lymphoma.

J is TRBJ2-1 and V is TRBV27; D call uncertain. The CDR3 has 16 amino acids. Germline loops: CDR1 MNHEY, CDR2 SMNVEV (reference sequence). Trimming took 5 bases from V and 0 from J, leaving 14 bases between them. The CDR3 protein is CASSPRIEISYNEQFF. In nucleotides, the CDR3 is TGTGCCAGCAGTCCCAGAATTGAGATCTCCTACAATGAGCAGTTCTTC.

The V gene is TRBV2, the J gene TRBJ1-1; possibly TRBD1 for D (5 bases). V lost 8 bases and J 0 bases, leaving 13 bases between the germline ends. Looked up from germline, CDR1 is SNHLY and CDR2 is FYNNEI. The CDR3 has 14 residues. CDR3 region: CASSPRQMNTEAFF. The CDR3 DNA reads as TGTGCCAGCTCTCCACGACAGATGAACACTGAAGCTTTCTTT. Variable domain in full (rest from reference TRBV2 and TRBJ1-1): EPEVTQTPSHQVTQMGQEVILRCVPISNHLYFYWYRQILGQKVEFLVSFYNNEISEKSEIFDDQFSVERPDGSNFTLKIRSTKLEDSAMYFCASSPRQMNTEAFFGQGTRLTVV.

This rearrangement joins TRBV19 to TRBJ1-3; D gene ambiguous. The germline gives CDR1 LNHDA, CDR2 SQIVND (reference sequence). The V end was cut by 5 bases, the J end by 4 bases, with 18 bases between. The CDR3 runs to 16 residues. CDR3 sequence: CASSGPGVAGGNTIYF. In DNA form, the CDR3 reads TGTGCCAGTAGTGGCCCTGGGGTTGCCGGGGGAAACACCATATATTTT.

The V and J genes are TRBV27 and TRBJ1-1; no clear D gene. The CDR3 spans 13 residues. With 5 bases removed from V and 10 bases from J, the gap between germline ends came to 17 bases. Germline V gene lookup returns CDR1 MNHEY and CDR2 SMNVEV (reference sequence). CDR3 DNA: TGTGCCAGCAGTCCCTCTGAAGGAGGGCGAGCTTTCTTT. Translated: CASSPSEGGRAFF.

This chain connects TRBV2 to TRBJ2-1, with D perhaps TRBD1 (7 bases). V was cut by 6 bases and J by 0 bases, with 15 bases left in between. This CDR3 spans 16 amino acids. CDR1 is SNHLY, CDR2 FYNNEI, per germline. The CDR3, as DNA: TGTGCCAGCAGGGCGACAGGGACTCGCTCCTACAATGAGCAGTTCTTC. Amino acids: CASRATGTRSYNEQFF.

The chain couples TRBV6-6 to TRBJ1-5; 7 bases align to TRBD1. The CDR3 contains 13 residues. Per the germline V gene, CDR1 is MNHNY and CDR2 is SVGAGI (reference sequence). J lost 10 bases, V lost 6 bases, and 9 bases had no gene match. The CDR3 DNA reads TGTGCCAGCAGCTGGACAGGTGGGAAACCCCAGCATTTT. Residues: CASSWTGGKPQHF.

For the CDR3, the DNA is TGTGCCAGCACCAGGATGGCTGATGGATGGAGGAATGAGCAGTTCTTC. Translation gives CASTRMADGWRNEQFF. V gene TRBV11-1 combines with J gene TRBJ2-1; D is perhaps TRBD2 (5 bases). From germline, CDR1 is SGHAT and CDR2 FQDESV (reference sequence). V dropped 7 bases and J dropped 7 bases, with 23 bases sitting between them. CDR3 size: 16 residues. The variable domain in full, completed from reference TRBV11-1 and TRBJ2-1, reads EAEVAQSPRYKITEKSQAVAFWCDPISGHATLYWYRQILGQGPELLVQFQDESVVDDSQLPKDRFSAERLKGVDSTLKIQPAELGDSAMYLCASTRMADGWRNEQFFGPGTRLTVL.

The rearrangement links TRBV5-1 to TRBJ2-3, with D possibly being TRBD2 (6 bases). V was pared by 4 bases and J by 6 bases, with 15 bases between. The CDR3 has 14 amino acids. The germline V gene has CDR1 SGHRS and CDR2 YFSETQ. The CDR3 DNA reads TGCGCCAGCAGCCCAGGAGGGGCAGGGGATACGCAGTATTTT. It specifies CASSPGGAGDTQYF. The whole variable domain, filled in from reference TRBV5-1 and TRBJ2-3, reads KAGVTQTPRYLIKTRGQQVTLSCSPISGHRSVSWYQQTPGQGLQFLFEYFSETQRNKGNFPGRFSGRQFSNSRSEMNVSTLELGDSALYLCASSPGGAGDTQYFGPGTRLTVL.

The chain uses TRBV7-2 and TRBJ1-2; TRBD1 matches at 8 bases. Germline V CDR1 and CDR2: SGHTA, FQGNSA. The CDR3 sequence is 15 residues long. V shed 1 base, J shed 2 bases, and the junction held 3 bases outside the gene matches. Here the CDR3 DNA reads TGTGCCAGCAGCTTAGTCTGGACAGGGAACTATGGCTACACCTTC. Translation: CASSLVWTGNYGYTF. The full variable domain, with the rest looked up from reference TRBV7-2 and TRBJ1-2, is GAGVSQSPSNKVTEKGKDVELRCDPISGHTALYWYRQSLGQGLEFLIYFQGNSAPDKSGLPSDRFSAERTGGSVSTLTIQRTQQEDSAVYLCASSLVWTGNYGYTFGSGTRLTVV.

The chain couples TRBV7-2 to TRBJ1-1, with no clear D. V lost 2 bases to trimming and J lost 8 bases, with 9 bases between them. Germline CDR1 reads SGHTA; CDR2 reads FQGNSA. The CDR3 covers 12 residues. The CDR3 protein is CASSLIGLEAFF. The CDR3 DNA reads as TGTGCCAGCAGCTTAATTGGGTTAGAAGCTTTCTTT.

The rearrangement links TRBV7-9 to TRBJ2-5; D unresolved. V gave up 4 bases and J gave up 3 bases, with 12 bases separating them. The CDR3 is 14 residues long. Germline CDR1 reads SEHNR; CDR2 reads FQNEAQ (reference sequence). CDR3 nucleotides: TGTGCCAGCAGCTCGTGGACGGGCAAAGAGACCCAGTACTTC. The encoded protein is CASSSWTGKETQYF.

The chain employs TRBV5-8 and TRBJ2-7; D is possibly TRBD1 (6 bases). CDR3 length equals 15 residues. The germline V gene has CDR1 SGHTS and CDR2 YDEGEE. V lost 1 base to trimming and J lost 3 bases, with 14 bases between them. This CDR3 reads CASSLYPGQIYEQYF. For the CDR3, the DNA is TGTGCCAGCAGCTTGTACCCCGGACAGATCTACGAGCAGTACTTC.

This chain uses TRBV20-1 with TRBJ2-1; D gene unclear. CDR3 length equals 11 residues. Germline V gives CDR1 DFQATT, CDR2 SNEGSKA (reference sequence). Trimming shortened V by 4 bases and J by 9 bases, and 10 bases separated the two germline ends. CDR3 protein: CSAISSIEQFF. The CDR3 DNA sequence: TGCAGTGCTATCTCTAGTATTGAGCAGTTCTTC.

This rearrangement joins TRBV18 to TRBJ1-1, with TRBD1 as a possible D gene (6 bases). Deletions cut 2 bases from V and 7 bases from J, with 14 bases between. The CDR3 has 14 amino acids. CDR1 KGHSH and CDR2 LQKENI come from the germline V gene. The CDR3 spells CASSPTDRGSEAFF. The CDR3 nucleotides are TGTGCCAGCTCACCAACGGACAGAGGTAGTGAAGCTTTCTTT.

This clone showed up just a few times. V is TRBV4-2 and J is TRBJ1-5; 8 bases line up with TRBD1. The CDR3 spans 16 residues. CDR1 is LGHNA, CDR2 YNFKEQ, per germline. J lost 2 bases, V lost 1 base, and 4 bases had no gene match. The CDR3, as DNA: TGTGCCAGCAGCCAAGTGGAGACAGGGGGCAATCAGCCCCAGCATTTT. Its translation: CASSQVETGGNQPQHF.

In DNA, the CDR3 is TGTGCCAGCAGCTTGACTAGCGGGGTGGGTGCAGATACGCAGTATTTT. Encoded protein: CASSLTSGVGADTQYF. The chain carries TRBV7-9 and TRBJ2-3, with 11 nucleotides matching TRBD2. The CDR3 has 16 residues. The J segment lost 4 bases and the V segment lost 3 bases, leaving 6 bases of the junction unmatched. Germline V lookup: CDR1 SEHNR, CDR2 FQNEAQ (reference sequence).

This clone was detected only once. The chain links TRBV27 to TRBJ1-3; TRBD1 might be the D (6 bases). V was cut by 7 bases and J by 0 bases, with 19 bases left in between. Germline assignment: CDR1 MNHEY and CDR2 SMNVEV (reference sequence). The CDR3 loop spans 17 amino acids. The CDR3 DNA follows: TGTGCCAGCAAACGATCGGGGGGGACATACTCTGGAAACACCATATATTTT. Its translation: CASKRSGGTYSGNTIYF.

This clone was seen just once. The rearrangement links TRBV7-2 to TRBJ2-2; no clear D. CDR1 and CDR2 (germline): SGHTA, FQGNSA. V gave up 1 base and J gave up 2 bases, with 8 bases separating them. The CDR3 totals 15 residues. For the CDR3, the DNA is TGTGCCAGCAGCTTAGGTGGACGAAACACCGGGGAGCTGTTTTTT. It encodes CASSLGGRNTGELFF.

The J gene is TRBJ1-2, the V gene TRBV28; no firm D call. V was shortened by 2 bases and J by 4 bases, with 11 bases between the two germline ends. CDR3 length: 14 amino acids. Germline V gene data show CDR1 as MDHEN and CDR2 as SYDVKM. CDR3 region: CASSLRPDIYGYTF. CDR3 in DNA: TGTGCCAGCAGTTTACGTCCGGATATCTATGGCTACACCTTC.

This sequence joins TRBV7-9 and TRBJ1-1; 8 bases fit TRBD1. Germline V lookup: CDR1 SEHNR, CDR2 FQNEAQ (reference sequence). With 5 bases clipped from V and 0 bases from J, the junction kept 5 bases outside the gene matches. There are 15 residues in the CDR3. The CDR3 here is CASSRQGMLNTEAFF. As DNA, the CDR3 is TGTGCCAGCAGCCGACAGGGGATGTTGAACACTGAAGCTTTCTTT. The full variable domain, completed using reference TRBV7-9 and TRBJ1-1, is DTGVSQNPRHKITKRGQNVTFRCDPISEHNRLYWYRQTLGQGPEFLTYFQNEAQLEKSRLLSDRFSAERPKGSFSTLEIQRTEQGDSAMYLCASSRQGMLNTEAFFGQGTRLTVV.

This clone appeared a few times. The V and J genes are TRBV7-9 and TRBJ1-1; D may be TRBD1 (5 bases). The V gene's germline CDR1 is SEHNR and CDR2 FQNEAQ (reference sequence). The ends were cut back, 5 bases at V and 7 bases at J, with 17 bases in the middle. This CDR3 is built from 14 residues. The CDR3 region is CASSLPRGGLEAFF. The CDR3 DNA reads TGTGCCAGCAGCCTTCCCCGGGGGGGACTTGAAGCTTTCTTT. The whole variable domain, filled in from reference TRBV7-9 and TRBJ1-1, reads DTGVSQNPRHKITKRGQNVTFRCDPISEHNRLYWYRQTLGQGPEFLTYFQNEAQLEKSRLLSDRFSAERPKGSFSTLEIQRTEQGDSAMYLCASSLPRGGLEAFFGQGTRLTVV.